This TCR beta chain was documented in a study of blood T cell repertoires in COVID-19. Overall study: Samples representing acute and convalescent COVID-19 were sourced from the United States, Italy and Spain. T cells, B-cell-depleted T cells, or PBMCs supplied cDNA or gDNA.

CDR3 length: 14 amino acids. V was clipped by 4 bases and J by 2 bases, with 9 bases between them. The germline gives CDR1 MDHEN, CDR2 SYDVKM. Authors' data handling: Quantification of nucleated cells was approximated via reference gene primer amplification. Libraries were prepared by immunoSEQ multiplex PCR; TCRdb keeps only in-frame clonotypes and omits some of them. V, J and clone size derive from that table, while D and trimming were established from the DNA sequence. This table holds about 210,000 clones, around 83% found once. The sequence was obtained from a woman aged 80 or over with acute or convalescent COVID-19. The gene calls are TRBV28 and TRBJ1-3; D is ambiguous. Material for sequencing was peripheral blood. CDR3 sequence (DNA): TGTGCCAGCAGTTCGCCGACTCCTGGAAACACCATATATTTT. Protein: CASSSPTPGNTIYF.